The rows below give T cell receptor beta chains drawn from one sample of a study of human thymus T cells. Assay: immunoSEQ multiplex PCR; the TCRdb copy retains only in-frame clones and omits some. The sample records about 60,000 clones, 85% to 95% being singletons. The sample taken for sequencing was blood. The receptor source for this set is a boy less than two years old with a congenital heart defect but otherwise immunologically healthy. Both conserved end residues are part of each CDR3. The D gene is left open where the match is weak. Part of the rows lack a size; the others show once, few, many or a class for expanded clones.

J | size | D | V | CDR3 | DNA
TRBJ2-3 | - | TRBD1 | TRBV7-9 | CASSPPTRTGRGTDTQYF | TGTGCCAGCAGCCCACCGACTCGGACAGGGAGAGGGACAGATACGCAGTATTTT
TRBJ2-7 | - | TRBD2 | TRBV13 | CASSRLGSRGNRLAGYTEQYF | TGTGCCAGCAGCCGTCTTGGTTCCAGGGGTAATAGACTAGCGGGGTATACCGAGCAGTACTTC
TRBJ2-2 | - | TRBD2 | TRBV4-1 | CASSLSKLAGRGTGELFF | TGCGCCAGCAGCCTATCCAAGTTAGCGGGACGTGGCACCGGGGAGCTGTTTTTT
TRBJ2-2 | - | - | TRBV25-1 | CASSDPGMSTGELFF | TGTGCCAGCAGTGATCCGGGGATGAGCACCGGGGAGCTGTTTTTT
TRBJ2-7 | - | - | TRBV11-2 | CASSARHFKGFYEQYF | TGTGCCAGCAGCGCCCGACATTTCAAAGGCTTCTACGAGCAGTACTTC
TRBJ2-6 | - | - | TRBV2 | CASSSGANVLTF | TGTGCCAGCAGCTCTGGGGCCAACGTCCTGACTTTC
TRBJ2-7 | - | TRBD2 | TRBV4-1 | CASSQDVTSGSRYEQYF | TGCGCCAGCAGCCAAGATGTTACTAGCGGGAGTAGGTACGAGCAGTACTTC
TRBJ2-5 | - | TRBD1 | TRBV28 | CASSFRTGVGVETQYF | TGTGCCAGCAGTTTCCGGACAGGGGTAGGTGTGGAGACCCAGTACTTC
TRBJ1-2 | - | - | TRBV4-3 | CASSQDRLLGYTF | TGCGCCAGCAGCCAAGATAGGTTGTTGGGCTACACCTTC
TRBJ2-1 | once | - | TRBV7-3 | CASSFTGGHNEQFF | TGTGCCAGCAGCTTTACCGGGGGGCACAATGAGCAGTTCTTC
TRBJ1-1 | - | - | TRBV5-1 | CASSKNTEAFF | TGCGCCAGCAGCAAAAACACTGAAGCTTTCTTT
TRBJ2-6 | - | - | TRBV5-6 | CASSFFLSGANVLTF | TGTGCCAGCAGCTTTTTTCTTTCTGGGGCCAACGTCCTGACTTTC
TRBJ1-1 | - | - | TRBV5-4 | CASSFDIQRNTEAFF | TGTGCCAGCAGCTTCGACATCCAGCGGAACACTGAAGCTTTCTTT
TRBJ2-1 | - | - | TRBV28 | CASRDLRTLNEQFF | TGTGCCAGCAGAGACCTACGGACGCTTAATGAGCAGTTCTTC
TRBJ2-5 | - | - | TRBV4-3 | CASSQDWRSGTETQYF | TGCGCCAGCAGCCAAGATTGGCGATCGGGTACGGAGACCCAGTACTTC
TRBJ1-5 | - | - | TRBV11-3 | CASSLGLYQPQHF | TGTGCCAGCAGCTTAGGGCTTTATCAGCCCCAGCATTTT
TRBJ2-3 | once | - | TRBV5-4 | CASSSDHTDTQYF | TGTGCCAGCAGCTCCGACCACACAGATACGCAGTATTTT
TRBJ2-3 | - | - | TRBV6-1 | CASSEESFGGFTDTQYF | TGTGCCAGCAGTGAAGAATCATTTGGGGGATTCACAGATACGCAGTATTTT
TRBJ1-4 | - | - | TRBV7-9 | CASSLVAGLNEKLFF | TGTGCCAGCAGCTTAGTGGCAGGTCTTAATGAAAAACTGTTTTTT
TRBJ2-3 | - | - | TRBV29-1 | CSVPDFLDTQYF | TGCAGCGTACCGGACTTTTTGGATACGCAGTATTTT
TRBJ2-1 | - | TRBD2 | TRBV19 | CASSGSGIYNEQFF | TGTGCCAGTAGTGGCAGCGGGATTTACAATGAGCAGTTCTTC
TRBJ2-7 | - | - | TRBV7-2 | CASSLGSGGGYEQYF | TGTGCCAGCAGCTTAGGGAGCGGAGGGGGGTACGAGCAGTACTTC